The 5 T cell receptor beta chains presented below share a single source sample, sequenced in a study of spatial heterogeneity in lung cancer. TCRdb re-called the 5' RACE reads through MiXCR, storing one row per CDR3 protein. Of about 24,000 distinct CDR3 sequences in the sample, roughly 8.6% are singletons; the top ten hold 7.7%. Study results and limitations: The study found that expanded intratumoral alpha and beta TCR counts tracked tumor mutation counts.

As for time point: sample taken at primary tumor resection. Their target antigens are unknown. Sequencing used lung tumor tissue, obtained at surgery. All receptors derive from a male donor with early-stage non-small cell lung cancer.

This clonotype came up a few times. This chain uses TRBV9 with TRBJ2-1; 8 bases are shared with TRBD2. Germline V CDR1 and CDR2: SGDLS, YYNGEE. V shed 0 bases and J 5 bases; nucleotides not matched to a gene: 4. CDR3 size: 15 residues. As DNA, the CDR3 is TGTGCCAGCAGCGTAGACGGGGGGGCCCACAATGAGCAGTTCTTC. The encoded protein is CASSVDGGAHNEQFF. Using reference TRBV9 and TRBJ2-1 for the parts outside the CDR3, the full variable domain is DSGVTQTPKHLITATGQRVTLRCSPRSGDLSVYWYQQSLDQGLQFLIQYYNGEERAKGNILERFSAQQFPDLHSELNLSSLELGDSALYFCASSVDGGAHNEQFFGPGTRLTVL.

As for this clonotype: An end of the junction does not agree with germline; a read error may underlie this. The chain is built from TRBV7-7 and TRBJ2-5, with D maybe TRBD1 (9 bases). CDR1 is SSHAT and CDR2 is FNYEAQ in the germline V gene (reference sequence). The CDR3 runs 15 residues. The CDR3 loop reads CASSLAGTGQETQYF. CDR3 in DNA: TGTGCTAGCAGCTTAGCGGGGACAGGGCAAGAGACCCAGTACTTC.

This clonotype came up many times. This sequence joins TRBV29-1 and TRBJ1-1, with a possible D match to TRBD1 (5 bases). The germline gives CDR1 SQVTM, CDR2 ANQGSEA. This CDR3 comprises 11 residues. CDR3 coding DNA: TGCAGTGGGGGAGGCGGGCCTGAAGCTTTCTTT. Translating it yields CSGGGGPEAFF.

The chain carries TRBV23-1 and TRBJ2-5, with 7 bases matching TRBD1. Being an ORF, TRBV23-1 has a function that is uncertain. The CDR3 extends over 14 amino acids. V dropped 8 bases and J dropped 2; count of bases not matched to a gene: 8. CDR3 nucleotide sequence: TGCGCCAGCGGGCCCGGGACAGAACAAGAGACCCAGTACTTC. It is translated as CASGPGTEQETQYF.

On this clonotype: A read error may explain this, as a much larger clone is one base away. Because it lacks the conserved phenylalanine or tryptophan at the end, this CDR3 is likely a read error. The rearrangement uses TRBV6-2 or TRBV6-3 and TRBJ2-1; D perhaps matches TRBD2 (6 bases). The CDR3 length is 15 residues. V was clipped by 5 bases and J by 2 bases, with 13 bases between them. The germline V gene encodes CDR1 MNHEY and CDR2 SVGEGT. CDR3 sequence reads: CASSPGTSTYNEQFS. The CDR3 nucleotides read TGTGCCAGCAGTCCCGGGACTTCCACCTACAATGAGCAGTTCTCC.